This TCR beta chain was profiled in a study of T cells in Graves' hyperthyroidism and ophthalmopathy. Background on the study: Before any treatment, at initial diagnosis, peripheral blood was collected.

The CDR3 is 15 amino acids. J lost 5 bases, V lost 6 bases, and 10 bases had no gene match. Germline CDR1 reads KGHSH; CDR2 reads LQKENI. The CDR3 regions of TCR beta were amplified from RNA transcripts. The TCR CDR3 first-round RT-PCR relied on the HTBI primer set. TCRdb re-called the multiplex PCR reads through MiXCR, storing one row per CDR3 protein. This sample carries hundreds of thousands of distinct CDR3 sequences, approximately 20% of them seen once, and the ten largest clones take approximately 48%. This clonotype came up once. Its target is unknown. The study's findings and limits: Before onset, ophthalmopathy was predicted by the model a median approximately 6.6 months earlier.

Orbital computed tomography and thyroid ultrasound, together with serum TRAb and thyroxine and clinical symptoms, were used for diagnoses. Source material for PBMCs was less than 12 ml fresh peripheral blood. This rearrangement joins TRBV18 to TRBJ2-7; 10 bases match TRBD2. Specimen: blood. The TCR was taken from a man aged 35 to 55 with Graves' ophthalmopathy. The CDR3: CASSPGGTSENEQYF. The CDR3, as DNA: TGTGCCAGCTCGCCCGGCGGGACTAGCGAGAACGAGCAGTACTTC. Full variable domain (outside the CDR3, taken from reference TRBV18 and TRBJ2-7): NAGVMQNPRHLVRRRGQEARLRCSPMKGHSHVYWYRQLPEEGLKFMVYLQKENIIDESGMPKERFSAEFPKEGPSILRIQQVVRGDSAAYFCASSPGGTSENEQYFGPGTRLTVT.